This T cell receptor beta chain was documented in a study of Tregs in tolerant kidney transplant recipients (dated by TCRdb to about 2019). The study in broad terms: The study used TCRbeta sequencing to identify donor-specific regulatory T cells before combined kidney and bone marrow transplantation, then tracked those cells after transplant. In 3 healthy controls, several methods of expanding Tregs specific for an allogeneic donor were compared by TCRbeta repertoire sequencing.

Trimming takes 7 bases from V and 9 bases from J, and the germline ends sit 30 bases apart. Including the terminal cysteine and phenylalanine, the CDR3 comprises 17 residues. Only the CDR3 part of the read is kept: 51 bases, read in frame from the first base. According to the germline V gene (reference sequence), CDR1 reads MNHEY and CDR2 reads SMNVEV. Paper-wide results and their limitations: Biological reproducibility was not directly addressed, though technical replication error appeared minimal. Expanding Tregs with activated donor B cells appeared to identify the most biologically relevant and donor-specific TCRbeta repertoire. Because only a small number of patients were included, the study had limitations, and the results will need to be validated in larger populations as well as under other immunosuppression protocols.

Turning to this clone: The antigen it recognizes is unknown. No quality values exist for individual bases; no much larger clone is one base distant.

Genomic DNA was extracted from sorted cells with the QIAGEN DNeasy Blood and Tissue Kit for TCRbeta CDR3 sequencing. High-throughput TCRbeta CDR3 sequencing, which included PCR amplification with bias correction and internal controls, was done commercially through immunoSEQ. Per the source publication's procedure: Unique productive TCRbeta sequences were defined by CDR3 nucleotide sequence when primers matched and otherwise by CDR3 amino acid sequence together with Vbeta and Jbeta genes. Sorting error was corrected by removing sequences shared between sorted populations at a frequency ratio of 2:1 or less, and the remaining shared sequences were assigned to the higher population. A sequence counted as donor-reactive if, in CFSE-low cells, the sequence had a frequency of at least 0.01% and was expanded at least 5-fold compared with unstimulated cells. Jensen-Shannon divergence calculated on the top 100 TCRbeta sequences ranked by frequency was used to measure repertoire divergence. For samples with multiple sequencing runs, sorting error was corrected in each run separately before the runs were combined. TCRdb limited this immuneACCESS table to in-frame rearrangements with V and J called. A share of clones is missing; checked studies link under half to unresolved V genes, and the rest is unexplained. Clonal size and the V and J genes are those of that table, whereas D and trimming came from the DNA. The sample table lists tens of thousands of clones, roughly 84% of them with a count of one. The top ten clones comprise 3.5% to 5.5% of the sample.

Unstimulated Tregs (CD4+CD25+CD127-), CD4+ non-Tregs (CD4+CD25-), CD4 and CD8 cells were FACS-sorted from thawed PBMCs. Blood from healthy controls was obtained either from healthy volunteers or as purchased buffy coats. Healthy control blood was separated into PBMCs by Ficoll density gradient and cryopreserved, and patient PBMCs were collected both before and after transplant. The rearranged chain carries TRBV27 and TRBJ2-5; a weak D assignment points to TRBD1 (6 bases agree). The origin of this receptor is a human donor in good health. The sequencing sample was made of CD4+ T cells from blood. The DNA sequence is TGTGCCAGCACCCCAGAAGTAGCCGGGACACCCCTGCTCCCCCAGTACTTC. This codes for CASTPEVAGTPLLPQYF.